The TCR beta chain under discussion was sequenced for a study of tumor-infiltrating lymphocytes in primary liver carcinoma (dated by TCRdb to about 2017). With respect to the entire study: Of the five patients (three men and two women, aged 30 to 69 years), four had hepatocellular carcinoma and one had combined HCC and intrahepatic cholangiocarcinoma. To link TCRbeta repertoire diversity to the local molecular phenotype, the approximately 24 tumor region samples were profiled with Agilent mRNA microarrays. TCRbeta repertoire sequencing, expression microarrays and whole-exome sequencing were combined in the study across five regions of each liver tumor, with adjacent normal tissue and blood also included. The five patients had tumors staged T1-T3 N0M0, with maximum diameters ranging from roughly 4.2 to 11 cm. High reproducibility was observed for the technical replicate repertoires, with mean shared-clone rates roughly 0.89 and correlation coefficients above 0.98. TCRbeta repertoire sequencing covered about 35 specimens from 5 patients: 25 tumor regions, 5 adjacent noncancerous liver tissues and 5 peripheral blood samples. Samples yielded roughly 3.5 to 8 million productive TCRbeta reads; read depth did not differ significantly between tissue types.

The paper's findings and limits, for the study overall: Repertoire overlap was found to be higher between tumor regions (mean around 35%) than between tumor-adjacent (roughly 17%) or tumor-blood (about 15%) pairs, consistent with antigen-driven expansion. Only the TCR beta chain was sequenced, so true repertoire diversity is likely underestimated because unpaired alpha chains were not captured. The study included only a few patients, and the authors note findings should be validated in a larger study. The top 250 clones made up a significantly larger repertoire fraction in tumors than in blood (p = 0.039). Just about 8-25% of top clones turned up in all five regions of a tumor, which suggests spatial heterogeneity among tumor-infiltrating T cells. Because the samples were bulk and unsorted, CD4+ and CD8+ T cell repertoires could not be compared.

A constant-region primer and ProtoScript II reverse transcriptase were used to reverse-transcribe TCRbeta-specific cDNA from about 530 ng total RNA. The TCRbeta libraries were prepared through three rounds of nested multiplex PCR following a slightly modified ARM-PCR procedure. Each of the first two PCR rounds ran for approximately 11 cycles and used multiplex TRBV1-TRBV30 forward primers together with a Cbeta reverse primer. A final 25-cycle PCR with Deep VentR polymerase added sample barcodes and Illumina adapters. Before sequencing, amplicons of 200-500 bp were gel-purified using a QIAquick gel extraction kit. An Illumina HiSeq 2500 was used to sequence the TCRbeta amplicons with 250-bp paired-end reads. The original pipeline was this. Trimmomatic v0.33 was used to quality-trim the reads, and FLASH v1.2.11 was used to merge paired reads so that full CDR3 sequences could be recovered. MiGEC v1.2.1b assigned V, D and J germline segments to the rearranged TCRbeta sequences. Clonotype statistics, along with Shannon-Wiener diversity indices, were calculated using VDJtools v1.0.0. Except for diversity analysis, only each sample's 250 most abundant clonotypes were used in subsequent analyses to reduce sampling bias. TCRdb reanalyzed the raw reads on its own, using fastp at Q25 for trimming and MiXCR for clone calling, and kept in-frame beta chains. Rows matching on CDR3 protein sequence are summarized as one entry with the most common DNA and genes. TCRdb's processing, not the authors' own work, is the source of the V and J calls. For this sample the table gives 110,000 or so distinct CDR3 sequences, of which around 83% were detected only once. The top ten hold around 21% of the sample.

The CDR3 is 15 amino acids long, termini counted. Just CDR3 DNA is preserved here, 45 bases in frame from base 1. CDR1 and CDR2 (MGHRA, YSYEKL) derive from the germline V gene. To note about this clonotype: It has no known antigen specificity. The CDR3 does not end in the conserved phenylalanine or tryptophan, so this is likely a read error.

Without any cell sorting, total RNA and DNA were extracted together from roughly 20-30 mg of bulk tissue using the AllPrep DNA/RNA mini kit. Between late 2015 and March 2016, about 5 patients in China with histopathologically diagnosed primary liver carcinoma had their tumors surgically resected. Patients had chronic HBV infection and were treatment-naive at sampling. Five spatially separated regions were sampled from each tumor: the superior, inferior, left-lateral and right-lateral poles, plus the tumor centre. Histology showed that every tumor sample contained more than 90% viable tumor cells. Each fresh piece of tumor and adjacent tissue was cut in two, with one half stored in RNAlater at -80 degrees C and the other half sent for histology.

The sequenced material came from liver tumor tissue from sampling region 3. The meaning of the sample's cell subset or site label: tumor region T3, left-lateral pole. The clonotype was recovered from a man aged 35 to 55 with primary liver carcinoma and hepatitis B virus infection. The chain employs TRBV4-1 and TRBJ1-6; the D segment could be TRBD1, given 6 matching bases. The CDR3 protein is CASSQDSTGNSPLHI. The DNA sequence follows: TGCGCCAGCAGTCAAGATAGCACAGGGAATTCACCCCTCCACATT.